This T cell receptor (beta chain) was retrieved from a study of PD-1 blockade in mismatch repair-deficient tumors. Mismatch repair deficiency was confirmed in all patients, by PCR or immunohistochemistry. The TCR-sequenced patients were a few responders to pembrolizumab. Germline loops: CDR1 MDHEN, CDR2 SYDVKM. The CDR3 contains 16 residues. After removal of 5 bases from V and 6 bases from J, the junction contained 5 bases not matched to a gene. Only in-frame clones appear in the TCRdb table, and some are missing; sequencing was by immunoSEQ multiplex PCR. There are 13,000 to 15,000 clones in the sample; roughly 82% occur only once, and roughly 1.8% lies in the top ten.

The TCR originated in an adult with mismatch repair-deficient cancer. The V call is TRBV28, the J call TRBJ2-1; 15 bases align to TRBD2. The specimen was PBMCs, collected approximately 14 weeks after starting pembrolizumab. The CDR3 loop is CASSRWTSGRANEQFF. The CDR3 DNA sequence: TGTGCCAGCAGTCGCTGGACTAGCGGGAGGGCCAATGAGCAGTTCTTC.